This T cell receptor (beta chain) was found in a study of shared clonotypes between healthy human individuals. Study conclusions and caveats: Naive CD4 clonotypes were shared across several donors at roughly 5.3%.

Trimming stripped 6 bases from V and 1 base from J, with 9 bases between. The germline CDR1 and CDR2 sequences are LGHNT and FRNRAP. This CDR3 comprises 13 residues. This table comes from immunoSEQ multiplex PCR, and its TCRdb copy is limited to in-frame clones, with some not included. The table lists some 1.5 million clones, about 98% of them singletons. Points on this clone: Its antigen remains unknown.

The donors, healthy adults who were HIV-negative, had experienced no recent acute infections or vaccinations. The genes are TRBV12-5 and TRBJ1-1, with D uncertain. The sequencing sample was made of naive CD4+ T cells sorted from blood. The subset denotes: CD45RA+ positively selected. The clonotype comes from a man aged 30-40 years in good health. The CDR3 loop reads CASGTNRNTEAFF. The CDR3 DNA is TGTGCTAGTGGCACAAATAGGAACACTGAAGCTTTCTTT.